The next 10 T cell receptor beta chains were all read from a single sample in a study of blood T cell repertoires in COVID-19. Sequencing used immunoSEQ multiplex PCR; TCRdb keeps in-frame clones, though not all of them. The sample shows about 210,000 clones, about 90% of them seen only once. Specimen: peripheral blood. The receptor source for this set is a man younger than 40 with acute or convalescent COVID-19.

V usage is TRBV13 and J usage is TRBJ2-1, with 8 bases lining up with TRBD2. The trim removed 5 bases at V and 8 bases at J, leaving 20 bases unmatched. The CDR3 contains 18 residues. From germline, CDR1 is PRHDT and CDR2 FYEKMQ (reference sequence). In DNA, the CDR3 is TGTGCCAGCAGCCCCAACCCCTCTAAAGCGGGGGACCGGTATGAGCAGTTCTTC. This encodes CASSPNPSKAGDRYEQFF.

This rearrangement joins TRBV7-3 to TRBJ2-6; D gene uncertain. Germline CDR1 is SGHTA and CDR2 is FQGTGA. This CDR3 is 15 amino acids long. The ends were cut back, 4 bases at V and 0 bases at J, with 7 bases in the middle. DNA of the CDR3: TGTGCCAGCAGCTCCGCAGTCTCTGGGGCCAACGTCCTGACTTTC. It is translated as CASSSAVSGANVLTF.

CDR3 coding DNA: TGTGCCGGAGCCGTCGGCAATGAGCAGTTCTTC. This codes for CAGAVGNEQFF. The chain recombines TRBV13 with TRBJ2-1; D is ambiguous. The CDR3 length is 11 residues. The germline CDR1 and CDR2 sequences are PRHDT and FYEKMQ (reference sequence). V dropped 11 bases and J dropped 6 bases, with 11 bases sitting between them.

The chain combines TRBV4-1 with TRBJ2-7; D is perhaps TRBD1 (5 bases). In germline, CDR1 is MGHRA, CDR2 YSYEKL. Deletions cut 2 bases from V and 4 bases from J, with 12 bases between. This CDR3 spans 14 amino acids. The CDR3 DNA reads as TGCGCCAGCAGCCAACCCAGGGAAAGGTACGAGCAGTACTTC. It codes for CASSQPRERYEQYF.

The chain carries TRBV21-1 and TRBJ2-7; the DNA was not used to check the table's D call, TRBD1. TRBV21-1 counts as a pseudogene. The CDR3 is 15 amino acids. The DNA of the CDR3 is TGTGCCAGCAGCAGAGCAGGGGGCATCTCCTACGAGCAGTACTTC. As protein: CASSRAGGISYEQYF.

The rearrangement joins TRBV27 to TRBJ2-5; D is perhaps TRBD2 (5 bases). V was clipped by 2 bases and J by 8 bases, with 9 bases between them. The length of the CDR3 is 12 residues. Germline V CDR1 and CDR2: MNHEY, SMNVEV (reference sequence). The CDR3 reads CASSLNGGTQYF. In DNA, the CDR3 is TGTGCCAGCAGTTTAAACGGAGGAACCCAGTACTTC.

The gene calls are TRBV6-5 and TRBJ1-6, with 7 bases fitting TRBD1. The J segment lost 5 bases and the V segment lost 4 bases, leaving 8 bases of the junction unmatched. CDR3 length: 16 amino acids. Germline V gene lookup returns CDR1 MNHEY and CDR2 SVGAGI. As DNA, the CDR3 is TGTGCCAGCAGTTCCGAGACAGGGTTGAATAATTCACCCCTCCACTTT. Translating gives CASSSETGLNNSPLHF.

The CDR3 loop reads CASQTRGLFRSNQPQHF. CDR3 sequence (DNA): TGTGCCTCCCAGACCAGGGGCCTATTCAGAAGCAATCAGCCCCAGCATTTT. The chain couples TRBV28 to TRBJ1-5; a weak D match, TRBD1 (6 bases). Trimming took off 11 bases at V and 1 base at J, with 24 bases between the two ends. Germline V lookup: CDR1 MDHEN, CDR2 SYDVKM. The length of the CDR3 is 17 residues.

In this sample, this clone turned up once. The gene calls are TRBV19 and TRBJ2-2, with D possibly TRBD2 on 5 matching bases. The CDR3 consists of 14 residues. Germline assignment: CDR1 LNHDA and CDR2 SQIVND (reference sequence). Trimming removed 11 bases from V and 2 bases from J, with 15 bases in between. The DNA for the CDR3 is TGTGCCTCTAAGGAGACTATTAACACCGGGGAGCTGTTTTTT. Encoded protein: CASKETINTGELFF.

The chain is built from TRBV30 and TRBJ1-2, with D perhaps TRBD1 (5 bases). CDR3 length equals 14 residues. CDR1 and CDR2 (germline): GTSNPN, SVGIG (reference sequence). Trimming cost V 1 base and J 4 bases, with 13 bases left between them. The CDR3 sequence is CAWSGRGWVYGYTF. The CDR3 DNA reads TGTGCCTGGAGTGGCCGGGGGTGGGTCTATGGCTACACCTTC.